Listed here are 25 T cell receptor beta chains from one sample, sequenced in a study of immune evolution from preneoplasia to lung adenocarcinoma. Using immunoSEQ multiplex PCR, the repertoire was profiled, and TCRdb retains in-frame clones only, with some absent. Seen here are some 3,300 clones, approximately 50% observed once, and the top ten hold 7% to 8.5%. The sequenced material came from FFPE normal lung tissue adjacent to the tumor. The receptors shown here come from a person aged 45 to 59 with lung adenocarcinoma.

Concerning this clone itself: One end of the junction fails to match germline, which may point to a read error. CDR3 DNA: TGTGCCTGGAGCAGCGGAGGAGTCGGAAATACCATATATTTT. Translation: CAWSSGGVGNTIYF. J is TRBJ1-3 and V is TRBV30; D unclear. This CDR3 region has 14 residues. The germline gives CDR1 GTSNPN, CDR2 SVGIG (reference sequence).

This clone was found a few times. V usage is TRBV7-9 and J usage is TRBJ2-1; 8 nucleotides line up with TRBD1. Trimming removed 5 bases from V and 0 bases from J; junction bases left unmatched: 6. The germline V gene encodes CDR1 SEHNR and CDR2 FQNEAQ (reference sequence). This CDR3 is built from 16 residues. The CDR3 loop is CASSPRQGSSYNEQFF. The CDR3 nucleotides read TGTGCCAGCAGCCCCCGACAGGGGAGCTCCTACAATGAGCAGTTCTTC.

The chain joins TRBV29-1 to TRBJ1-1; D might be TRBD1 (5 bases). Trimming pared 7 bases from V and 1 base from J, leaving 10 bases between. The CDR3 covers 12 residues. CDR1 is SQVTM, CDR2 ANQGSEA, per germline. The CDR3 DNA sequence: TGCAGCGGGGGAGGGGAGAACACTGAAGCTTTCTTT. Residues: CSGGGENTEAFF. Combining the CDR3 with reference TRBV29-1 and TRBJ1-1 gives the whole variable domain SAVISQKPSRDICQRGTSLTIQCQVDSQVTMMFWYRQQPGQSLTLIATANQGSEATYESGFVIDKFPISRPNLTFSTLTVSNMSPEDSSIYLCSGGGENTEAFFGQGTRLTVV.

This chain connects TRBV6-1 to TRBJ1-1; D uncertain. Looked up from germline, CDR1 is MNHNS and CDR2 is SASEGT. The CDR3 spans 14 residues. Trimming removed 0 bases at V and 1 base at J, with 6 bases between. The CDR3: CASSEAGGNTEAFF. In DNA form, the CDR3 reads TGTGCCAGCAGTGAAGCGGGCGGGAACACTGAAGCTTTCTTT.

The CDR3 loop reads CASSFVGGNTGELFF. In DNA form, the CDR3 reads TGCGCCAGCAGCTTCGTGGGAGGGAACACCGGGGAGCTGTTTTTT. The chain recombines TRBV5-1 with TRBJ2-2; tentatively, D is TRBD2 (6 bases). There are 15 residues in the CDR3. The germline V gene has CDR1 SGHRS and CDR2 YFSETQ. Between the trimmed V and J ends, which lost 2 bases and 1 base, there was a span of 9 bases.

This clone has a handful of counts. V gene TRBV28 combines with J gene TRBJ2-7; 10 positions match TRBD1. V dropped 4 bases and J dropped 0; count of bases not matched to a gene: 15. CDR3 length equals 19 residues. Looked up from germline, CDR1 is MDHEN and CDR2 is SYDVKM. CDR3 protein: CASSSQFLTGGKLSYEQYF. As DNA, the CDR3 is TGTGCCAGCAGTTCACAATTCCTGACAGGGGGCAAACTCTCCTACGAGCAGTACTTC.

J is TRBJ1-2 and V is TRBV5-5, with D maybe TRBD1 (5 bases). Trimming shortened V by 4 bases and J by 2 bases, and 12 bases separated the two germline ends. From germline, CDR1 is SGHKS and CDR2 YYEKEE (reference sequence). The CDR3 covers 14 residues. The DNA for the CDR3 is TGTGCCAGCAGCCCTGGTGGGGCCAACTATGGCTACACCTTC. Its translation is CASSPGGANYGYTF.

The table lists this clone with a few counts. This rearrangement joins TRBV2 to TRBJ2-5; D is uncertain. The germline CDR1 and CDR2 sequences are SNHLY and FYNNEI. Trimming left V 6 bases short and J 1 base short, with 3 bases between. This CDR3 is 11 amino acids long. The CDR3 region is CASRIQETQYF. The CDR3 nucleotides read TGTGCCAGCAGGATCCAAGAGACCCAGTACTTC.

J is TRBJ2-7 and V is TRBV9; no firm D call. Trimming took 0 bases from V and 7 from J, leaving 11 bases between them. The CDR3 is 13 amino acids. Germline CDR1 reads SGDLS; CDR2 reads YYNGEE. The CDR3 DNA reads as TGTGCCAGCAGCGTAGTTTTGAACGGAGAGCAGTACTTC. Amino acid sequence: CASSVVLNGEQYF.

The chain links TRBV5-1 to TRBJ1-2; TRBD1 matches at 8 bases. V lost 6 bases to trimming and J lost 0 bases; unmatched junction nucleotides: 4. Germline V CDR1 and CDR2: SGHRS, YFSETQ. This CDR3 spans 14 amino acids. The DNA for the CDR3 is TGCGCCAGCACAGGGGGACAGGCTAACTATGGCTACACCTTC. It encodes CASTGGQANYGYTF.

This rearrangement joins TRBV4-2 to TRBJ2-7; the D is unclear. Between the trimmed V and J ends, which lost 5 bases and 3 bases, there was a span of 8 bases. Germline V CDR1 and CDR2: LGHNA, YNFKEQ. This CDR3 spans 12 amino acids. CDR3 protein: CASSATLYEQYF. The DNA for the CDR3 is TGTGCCAGCAGCGCTACCCTCTACGAGCAGTACTTC.

The gene calls are TRBV7-9 and TRBJ2-7; D not certain. CDR1 SEHNR and CDR2 FQNEAQ come from the germline V gene (reference sequence). This CDR3 region has 15 residues. V lost 2 bases and J 5 bases, leaving 16 bases between the germline ends. The DNA of the CDR3 is TGTGCCAGCAGCTTAAGCCCTCCGGGTCCCGACGAGCAGTACTTC. Its protein is CASSLSPPGPDEQYF.

The V gene is TRBV5-1, the J gene TRBJ1-2; tentative D call: TRBD1 (6 bases). The germline CDR1 and CDR2 sequences are SGHRS and YFSETQ. The CDR3 runs to 14 residues. V gave up 2 bases and J gave up 2 bases, with 10 bases separating them. DNA for the CDR3: TGCGCCAGCAGCTTAACGGACAGCAACTATGGCTACACCTTC. Protein sequence: CASSLTDSNYGYTF.

The rearrangement uses TRBV29-1 and TRBJ2-5, with D perhaps assigned TRBD1 or TRBD2 (7 bases each). With 6 bases removed from V and 4 bases from J, the gap between germline ends came to 18 bases. Germline V gene data show CDR1 as SQVTM and CDR2 as ANQGSEA. CDR3 size: 14 residues. CDR3 nucleotides: TGCAGCGTCGACCCGACAGGGAGGGGAGAGACCCAGTACTTC. Its protein product is CSVDPTGRGETQYF.

J is TRBJ1-2 and V is TRBV4-2; 8 bases are a match to TRBD1. V shed 3 bases and J 0 bases; nucleotides not matched to a gene: 0. Germline V gene lookup returns CDR1 LGHNA and CDR2 YNFKEQ. The CDR3 totals 14 residues. CDR3 DNA: TGTGCCAGCAGCCAGACAGGGGCTAACTATGGCTACACCTTC. This encodes CASSQTGANYGYTF.

The table lists this clone with a few counts. The chain employs TRBV5-1 and TRBJ2-2; weak D call: TRBD1 (6 bases). This CDR3 contains 16 residues. Germline CDR1 and CDR2: SGHRS and YFSETQ. Deletions cut 1 base from V and 1 base from J, with 11 bases between. CDR3 sequence (DNA): TGCGCCAGCAGCTTGATTGGGGGCTTGAACACCGGGGAGCTGTTTTTT. This translates into CASSLIGGLNTGELFF.

The J gene is TRBJ1-1, the V gene TRBV29-1, with D possibly matching TRBD1 (5 bases). V gave up 2 bases and J gave up 4 bases, with 11 bases separating them. CDR3 length: 13 residues. Per the germline V gene, CDR1 is SQVTM and CDR2 is ANQGSEA. CDR3 sequence (DNA): TGCAGCGTTGAAAGGGGTGGAAGCACTGAAGCTTTCTTT. Translating gives CSVERGGSTEAFF. Supplemented by reference TRBV29-1 and TRBJ1-1, the full variable domain reads SAVISQKPSRDICQRGTSLTIQCQVDSQVTMMFWYRQQPGQSLTLIATANQGSEATYESGFVIDKFPISRPNLTFSTLTVSNMSPEDSSIYLCSVERGGSTEAFFGQGTRLTVV.

V gene TRBV11-2 combines with J gene TRBJ1-2; the D gene is possibly TRBD1 (5 bases). Trimming took off 5 bases at V and 6 bases at J, with 19 bases between the two ends. Germline V gene sequence: CDR1 SGHAT, CDR2 FQNNGV. CDR3 length: 15 residues. The CDR3 DNA sequence: TGTGCCAGCAGCCCCATGGGGGTTGAAGGCGATGGCTACACCTTC. Translation gives CASSPMGVEGDGYTF.

This clone was seen more than once but under ten times. The chain combines TRBV29-1 with TRBJ2-1, with D maybe TRBD2 (6 bases). The CDR3 totals 14 residues. V dropped 1 base and J dropped 8 bases, with 15 bases sitting between them. Germline V gene lookup returns CDR1 SQVTM and CDR2 ANQGSEA. The CDR3 sequence is CSVEGNTSTYEQFF. The CDR3 DNA sequence: TGCAGCGTTGAAGGGAATACTAGCACTTATGAGCAGTTCTTC.

The rearrangement uses TRBV18 and TRBJ2-2; D is unclear. Trimming took off 1 base at V and 6 bases at J, with 12 bases between the two ends. Germline V gene sequence: CDR1 KGHSH, CDR2 LQKENI. There are 15 residues in the CDR3. CDR3 nucleotide sequence: TGTGCCAGCTCACCACAAAATGGGAATCCCGGGGAGCTGTTTTTT. This translates into CASSPQNGNPGELFF.

The V gene is TRBV10-2, the J gene TRBJ1-1; no clear D. Germline CDR1 reads WSHSY; CDR2 reads SAAADI. V dropped 4 bases and J dropped 2 bases, with 8 bases sitting between them. The CDR3 sequence is 13 residues long. The CDR3 reads CASSVGGNTEAFF. CDR3 DNA: TGCGCCAGCAGTGTGGGAGGAAACACTGAAGCTTTCTTT.

The chain carries TRBV7-9 and TRBJ2-7; 8 nucleotides agree with TRBD1. Germline V CDR1 and CDR2: SEHNR, FQNEAQ (reference sequence). V was pared by 0 bases and J by 4 bases, with 2 bases of the junction left unmatched. The CDR3 runs to 14 residues. CDR3 residues: CASSLAGQGYEQYF. Here the CDR3 DNA reads TGTGCCAGCAGCTTAGCCGGACAGGGATACGAGCAGTACTTC.

This chain links TRBV2 with TRBJ1-6; D is uncertain. Germline assignment: CDR1 SNHLY and CDR2 FYNNEI. Trimming shortened V by 5 bases and J by 7 bases, and 9 bases separated the two germline ends. CDR3 length: 13 residues. The CDR3 here is CASSSGSNSPLHF. For the CDR3, the DNA is TGTGCCAGCAGTTCCGGGAGCAATTCACCCCTCCACTTT.

The chain combines TRBV7-9 with TRBJ2-1; 7 bases fit TRBD2. This CDR3 spans 12 amino acids. J gave up 6 bases and V 8 bases, and 4 bases lay outside the gene matches. Per germline, CDR1 SEHNR and CDR2 FQNEAQ (reference sequence). The CDR3 loop reads CASAASGNEQFF. CDR3 bases: TGTGCCAGCGCTGCTAGCGGCAATGAGCAGTTCTTC.

The chain joins TRBV6-1 to TRBJ1-2; 9 bases align to TRBD1. CDR1 and CDR2 (germline): MNHNS, SASEGT. This CDR3 region has 17 residues. With V trimmed by 4 bases and J by 6 bases, 15 bases remained unmatched. CDR3 residues: CASSGRTSGTGIHGYTF. The CDR3 coding sequence is TGTGCCAGCAGTGGAAGGACCTCCGGGACAGGGATACATGGCTACACCTTC.